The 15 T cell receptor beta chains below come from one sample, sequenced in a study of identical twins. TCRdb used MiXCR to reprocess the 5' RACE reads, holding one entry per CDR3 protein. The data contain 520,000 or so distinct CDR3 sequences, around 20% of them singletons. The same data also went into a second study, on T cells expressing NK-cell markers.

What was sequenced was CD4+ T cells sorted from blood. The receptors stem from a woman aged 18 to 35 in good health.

The chain's CDR3 is CASSIDRGDTGELFF. CDR3 DNA sequence: TGCGCCAGCAGCATTGACAGGGGGGACACCGGGGAGCTGTTTTTT. The chain recombines TRBV5-1 with TRBJ2-2; 9 positions match TRBD1. V was clipped by 4 bases and J by 3 bases; unmatched bases: 4. Germline assignment: CDR1 SGHRS and CDR2 YFSETQ. This CDR3 comprises 15 residues.

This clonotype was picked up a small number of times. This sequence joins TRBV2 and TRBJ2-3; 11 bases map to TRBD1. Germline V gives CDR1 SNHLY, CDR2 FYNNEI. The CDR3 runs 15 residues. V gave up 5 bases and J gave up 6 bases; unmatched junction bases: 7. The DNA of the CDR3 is TGTGCCAGCAGTACCGGGACAGGGGGTGGGGATACGCAGTATTTT. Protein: CASSTGTGGGDTQYF.

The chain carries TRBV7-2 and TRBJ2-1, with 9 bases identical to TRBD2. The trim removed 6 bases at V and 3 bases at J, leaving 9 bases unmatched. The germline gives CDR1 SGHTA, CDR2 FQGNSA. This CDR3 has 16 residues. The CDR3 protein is CASRAKREVFYNEQFF. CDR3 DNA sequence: TGTGCCAGCAGGGCTAAGCGGGAGGTATTCTACAATGAGCAGTTCTTC.

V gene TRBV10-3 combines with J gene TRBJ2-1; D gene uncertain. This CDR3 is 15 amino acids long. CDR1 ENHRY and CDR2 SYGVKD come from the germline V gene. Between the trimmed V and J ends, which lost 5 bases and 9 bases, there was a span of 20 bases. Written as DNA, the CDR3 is TGTGCCATCAGTTTACCAGGATCCCCTAGTGGTGAGCAGTTCTTC. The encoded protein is CAISLPGSPSGEQFF.

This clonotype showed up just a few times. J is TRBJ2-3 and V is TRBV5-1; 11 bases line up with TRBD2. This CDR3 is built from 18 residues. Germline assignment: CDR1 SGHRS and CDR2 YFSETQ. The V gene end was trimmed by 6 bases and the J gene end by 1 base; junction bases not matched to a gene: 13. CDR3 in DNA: TGCGCCAGCACCCTAAATCCTCTGACTAGCGGGGGCACAGATACGCAGTATTTT. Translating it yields CASTLNPLTSGGTDTQYF. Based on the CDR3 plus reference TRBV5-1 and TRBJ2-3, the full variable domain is KAGVTQTPRYLIKTRGQQVTLSCSPISGHRSVSWYQQTPGQGLQFLFEYFSETQRNKGNFPGRFSGRQFSNSRSEMNVSTLELGDSALYLCASTLNPLTSGGTDTQYFGPGTRLTVL.

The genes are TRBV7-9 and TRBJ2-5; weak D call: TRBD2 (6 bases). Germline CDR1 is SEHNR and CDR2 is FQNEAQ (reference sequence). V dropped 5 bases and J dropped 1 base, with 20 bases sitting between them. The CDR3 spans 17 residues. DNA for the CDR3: TGTGCCAGCAGCCCCGTTAGGAGGGGCCAAGGCCAAGAGACCCAGTACTTC. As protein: CASSPVRRGQGQETQYF.

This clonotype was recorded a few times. CDR3 in amino acids: CSPDPGQQETQYF. In DNA form, the CDR3 reads TGCAGTCCTGACCCGGGACAGCAAGAGACCCAGTACTTC. The J gene is TRBJ2-5, the V gene TRBV20-1; 7 nucleotides match TRBD1. V lost 8 bases and J lost 2; bases outside the gene matches: 8. CDR3 length: 13 residues. Germline-derived CDR1 and CDR2 are DFQATT and SNEGSKA (reference sequence).

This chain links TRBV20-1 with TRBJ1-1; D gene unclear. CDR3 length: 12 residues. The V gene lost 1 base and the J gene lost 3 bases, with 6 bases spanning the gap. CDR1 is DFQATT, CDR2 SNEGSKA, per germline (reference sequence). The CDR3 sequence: CSARARDTEAFF. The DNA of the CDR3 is TGCAGTGCTAGAGCACGGGACACTGAAGCTTTCTTT.

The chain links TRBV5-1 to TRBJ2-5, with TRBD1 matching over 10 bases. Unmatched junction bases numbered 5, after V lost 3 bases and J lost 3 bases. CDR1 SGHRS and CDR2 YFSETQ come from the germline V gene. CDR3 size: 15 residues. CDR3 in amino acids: CASSYQTGGEETQYF. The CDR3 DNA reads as TGCGCCAGCAGCTACCAGACAGGGGGCGAAGAGACCCAGTACTTC.

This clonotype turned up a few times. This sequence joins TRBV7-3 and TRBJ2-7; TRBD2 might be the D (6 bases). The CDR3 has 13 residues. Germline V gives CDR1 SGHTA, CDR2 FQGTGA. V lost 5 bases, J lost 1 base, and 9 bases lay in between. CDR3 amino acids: CASSAGGSYEQYF. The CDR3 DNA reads TGTGCCAGCAGCGCCGGGGGATCCTACGAGCAGTACTTC.

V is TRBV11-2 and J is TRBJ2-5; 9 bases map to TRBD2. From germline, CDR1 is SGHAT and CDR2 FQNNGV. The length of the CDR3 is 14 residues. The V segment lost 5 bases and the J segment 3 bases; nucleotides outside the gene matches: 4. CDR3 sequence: CASSARLAEETQYF. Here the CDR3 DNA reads TGTGCCAGCAGCGCCCGACTAGCGGAAGAGACCCAGTACTTC.

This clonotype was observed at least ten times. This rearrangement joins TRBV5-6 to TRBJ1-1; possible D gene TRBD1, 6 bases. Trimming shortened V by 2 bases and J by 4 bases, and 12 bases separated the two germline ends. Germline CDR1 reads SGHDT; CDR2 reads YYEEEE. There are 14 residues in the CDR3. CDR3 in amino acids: CASSLRGRGTEAFF. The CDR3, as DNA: TGTGCCAGCAGCTTACGGGGCAGGGGCACTGAAGCTTTCTTT.

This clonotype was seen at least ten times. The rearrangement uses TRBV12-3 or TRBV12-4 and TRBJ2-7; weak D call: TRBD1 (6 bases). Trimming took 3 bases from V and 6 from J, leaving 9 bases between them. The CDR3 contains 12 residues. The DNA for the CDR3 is TGTGCCAGCAGTTTGAGGGGGTTCGAGCAGTACTTC. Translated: CASSLRGFEQYF.

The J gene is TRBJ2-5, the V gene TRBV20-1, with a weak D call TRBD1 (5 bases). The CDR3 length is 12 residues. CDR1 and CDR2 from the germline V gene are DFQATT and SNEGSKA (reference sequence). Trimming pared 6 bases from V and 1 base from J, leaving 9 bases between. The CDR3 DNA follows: TGCAGTGCCCGGACACGCCAAGAGACCCAGTACTTC. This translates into CSARTRQETQYF.

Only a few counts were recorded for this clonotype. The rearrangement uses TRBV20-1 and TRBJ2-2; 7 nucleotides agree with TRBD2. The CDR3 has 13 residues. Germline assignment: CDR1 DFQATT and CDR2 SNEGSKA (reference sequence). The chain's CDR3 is CSSRGLSTGELFF. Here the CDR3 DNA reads TGCAGCTCGCGGGGGTTATCCACCGGGGAGCTGTTTTTT.